This T cell receptor beta chain was documented in a study of Graves' ophthalmopathy and Graves' hyperthyroidism. Study-level background: Samples of peripheral blood were obtained at initial diagnosis, prior to treatment of any kind.

This clonotype was observed at least ten times. V shed 6 bases and J shed 1 base, with 15 bases lying between them. The CDR3 loop spans 15 amino acids. None of the included patients had other autoimmune diseases, uncontrolled infections, pregnancy or lactation, as these led to exclusion. Clinical symptoms, serum thyroxine, TRAb, thyroid ultrasound and orbital computed tomography determined diagnosis. Fresh peripheral blood (10 ml) yielded the PBMCs. The authors amplified TCR beta CDR3 regions, and they did so from RNA transcripts for repertoire sequencing. HTBI-primed first-round RT-PCR preceded second-round multiplex PCR. TCRdb itself ran the multiplex PCR reads through MiXCR, one entry per CDR3 protein. The sample yields roughly 500,000 distinct CDR3 sequences, 13% to 15% seen once.

The chain is built from TRBV12-3 or TRBV12-4 and TRBJ1-1; a weak D match, TRBD1 (5 bases). The clonotype comes from a woman in her twenties or thirties with Graves' ophthalmopathy. Specimen: blood. The CDR3 loop is CASSLPGRSNTEAFF. CDR3 nucleotides: TGTGCCAGCAGCCTCCCAGGGAGGTCGAACACTGAAGCTTTCTTT.